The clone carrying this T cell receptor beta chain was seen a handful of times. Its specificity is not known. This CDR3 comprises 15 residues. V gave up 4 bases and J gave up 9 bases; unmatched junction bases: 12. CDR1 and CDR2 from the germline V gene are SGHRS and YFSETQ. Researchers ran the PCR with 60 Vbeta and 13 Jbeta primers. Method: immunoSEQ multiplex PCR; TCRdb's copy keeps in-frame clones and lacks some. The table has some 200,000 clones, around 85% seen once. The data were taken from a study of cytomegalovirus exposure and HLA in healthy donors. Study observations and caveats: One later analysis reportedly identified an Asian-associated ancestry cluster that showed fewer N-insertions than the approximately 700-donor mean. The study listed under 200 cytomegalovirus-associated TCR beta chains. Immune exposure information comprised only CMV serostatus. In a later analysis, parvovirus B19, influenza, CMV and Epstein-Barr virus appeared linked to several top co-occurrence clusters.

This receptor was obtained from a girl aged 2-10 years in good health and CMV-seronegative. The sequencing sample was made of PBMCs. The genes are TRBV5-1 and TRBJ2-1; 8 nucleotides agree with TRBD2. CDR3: CASSPGLVTFVEQFF. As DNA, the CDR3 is TGCGCCAGCAGCCCGGGACTAGTGACTTTCGTTGAGCAGTTCTTC.